These 2 T cell receptor beta chains originate from one sample sequenced in a study of shared clonotypes between healthy human individuals. Sequencing used immunoSEQ multiplex PCR; TCRdb keeps in-frame clones, though not all of them. Counted here are over 700,000 clones, roughly two thirds occurring once; the ten biggest clones make up about 1.8%. Specimen: memory CD4+ T cells sorted from blood. Documented subset: CD45RA-negative fraction. The receptors originated from a woman in her twenties or thirties in good health.

The genes are TRBV11-1 and TRBJ1-3; a possible D gene is TRBD1 (5 bases). Trimming cost V 4 bases and J 0 bases, with 10 bases left between them. Germline V gene sequence: CDR1 SGHAT, CDR2 FQDESV (reference sequence). CDR3 length: 15 amino acids. In DNA, the CDR3 is TGTGCCAGCAGCTCGCGGGACCTCTCTGGAAACACCATATATTTT. Translating gives CASSSRDLSGNTIYF. The full variable domain, completed using reference TRBV11-1 and TRBJ1-3, is EAEVAQSPRYKITEKSQAVAFWCDPISGHATLYWYRQILGQGPELLVQFQDESVVDDSQLPKDRFSAERLKGVDSTLKIQPAELGDSAMYLCASSSRDLSGNTIYFGEGSWLTVV.

Many counts were recorded for this clone. The CDR3 DNA reads TGTGCCAGCAGCTCCGGGACAGAGAATGAGCAGTTCTTC. It specifies CASSSGTENEQFF. The rearrangement uses TRBV5-6 and TRBJ2-1, with TRBD1 identical over 7 bases. CDR1 and CDR2 (germline): SGHDT, YYEEEE. V lost 3 bases and J lost 7; bases outside the gene matches: 4. This CDR3 contains 13 residues.